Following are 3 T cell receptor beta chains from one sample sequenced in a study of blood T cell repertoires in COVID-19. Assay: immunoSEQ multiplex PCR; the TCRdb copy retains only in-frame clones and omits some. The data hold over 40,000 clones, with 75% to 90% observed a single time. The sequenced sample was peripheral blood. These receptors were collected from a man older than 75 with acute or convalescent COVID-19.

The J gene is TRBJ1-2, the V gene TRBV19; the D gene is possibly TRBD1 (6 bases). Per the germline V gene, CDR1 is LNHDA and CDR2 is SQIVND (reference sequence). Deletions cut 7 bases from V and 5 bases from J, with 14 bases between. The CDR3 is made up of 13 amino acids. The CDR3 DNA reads TGTGCCAGTACCACGACAGGATCTTATGGCTACACCTTC. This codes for CASTTTGSYGYTF.

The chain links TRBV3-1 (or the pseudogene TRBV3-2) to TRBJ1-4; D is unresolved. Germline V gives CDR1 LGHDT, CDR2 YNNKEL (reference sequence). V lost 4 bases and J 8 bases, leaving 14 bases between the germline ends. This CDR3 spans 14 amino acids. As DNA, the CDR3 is TGTGCCAGCAGCCGAGCGTTAGCGGGCGAAAAACTGTTTTTT. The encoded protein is CASSRALAGEKLFF.

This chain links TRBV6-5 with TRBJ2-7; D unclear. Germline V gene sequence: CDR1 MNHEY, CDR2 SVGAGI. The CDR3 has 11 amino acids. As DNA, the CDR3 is TGTGGAGTTGGAGAGCTCTACGAGCAGTACTTC. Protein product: CGVGELYEQYF.